Listed here is a single TCR beta chain. Its antigen is currently unknown. The sample belongs to a study of shared clonotypes between healthy human individuals. Whole-study results and caveats: The genetic and exposure-history diversity represented was limited by few donors.

Repertoires were generated with immunoSEQ multiplex PCR, while TCRdb's copy carries only in-frame clones and drops some. Among some 2,500,000 clones, under 95% were seen once, and the ten largest hold roughly 0.36%. The CDR3 is 19 amino acids. V trimming: 1 base; J trimming: 3 bases; junction bases outside the gene matches: 12. The germline V gene encodes CDR1 MNHNS and CDR2 SASEGT. The donor population consisted of healthy HIV-negative adults with no recent acute infections or vaccinations. Sequenced: naive CD4+ T cells from PBMCs. The subset was: CD45RA+ positively selected. The gene calls are TRBV6-1 and TRBJ1-2, with 12 bases identical to TRBD1. The source is a man between 18 and 29 years old in good health. Some clones in this sample may be carry-over from other donors' samples. CDR3 loop: CASSEVGWDRGRLHYGYTF. CDR3 in DNA: TGTGCCAGCAGTGAAGTGGGCTGGGACAGGGGGCGACTCCACTATGGCTACACCTTC.